The rows below give T cell receptor beta chains drawn from one sample of a study of shared T cell receptors in the human thymus. Using immunoSEQ multiplex PCR, the repertoire was profiled, and TCRdb retains in-frame clones only, with some absent. The sample has 500,000 to 550,000 clones; 70% to 80% are singletons. The sample also formed part of further work on human thymus T cells.

The sample taken for sequencing was thymocytes. Source of these receptors: a boy under two years old with a congenital heart defect. The CDR3 runs from the conserved cysteine through the conserved F or W. Each record gives: V gene, J gene, CDR3 protein.

V gene: TRBV28; J gene: TRBJ2-7; CDR3 protein: CASSQPPVSTYEQYF
V gene: TRBV25-1; J gene: TRBJ1-1; CDR3 protein: CASSEPGQGDTEAFF
V gene: TRBV18; J gene: TRBJ2-5; CDR3 protein: CASSPVHYQETQYF
V gene: TRBV9; J gene: TRBJ2-1; CDR3 protein: CASSVGTEGGLLGEDEQFF
V gene: TRBV7-9; J gene: TRBJ2-7; CDR3 protein: CASSLGDSTDYEQYF
V gene: TRBV5-5; J gene: TRBJ1-5; CDR3 protein: CASSLEYGRYQPQHF
V gene: TRBV7-9; J gene: TRBJ2-7; CDR3 protein: CASSPRLAGEVGGTYEQYF
V gene: TRBV11-2; J gene: TRBJ2-7; CDR3 protein: CASSLVGSGRSSEQYF
V gene: TRBV7-8; J gene: TRBJ2-1; CDR3 protein: CASSPLSSSSVFNEQFF
V gene: TRBV29-1; J gene: TRBJ1-2; CDR3 protein: CSVELQGFHYGYTF
V gene: TRBV5-1; J gene: TRBJ1-1; CDR3 protein: CASSLDRDTEAFF
V gene: TRBV29-1; J gene: TRBJ2-3; CDR3 protein: CSVRTGTSGADTQYF